The 3 T cell receptor beta chains in this list originate from one sample, sequenced in a study of Graves' ophthalmopathy and Graves' hyperthyroidism. CDR3 regions of TCR beta were amplified from RNA transcripts. Scientists carried out first-round RT-PCR using HTBI primers and then a second-round multiplex PCR. TCRdb independently ran MiXCR on the multiplex PCR reads; one entry per CDR3 protein. The sample has roughly 36,000 distinct CDR3 sequences, roughly 50% seen once. Sequences were obtained from peripheral blood. The receptors shown here come from an adult woman with stable Graves' hyperthyroidism.

A remark on this clonotype: A clone one base away is much larger, so this may be a read error. In this CDR3 the conserved last residue, phenylalanine or tryptophan, is missing, so a read error is likely. CDR3 DNA sequence: TGTGTCAGCAGCTTGCGGATGAACACTGAAGCTTTCCTT. This codes for CVSSLRMNTEAFL. The J gene is TRBJ1-1, the V gene TRBV11-3; D remains unclear. Germline values: CDR1 SGHNT, CDR2 YENEEA. The CDR3 runs to 13 residues.

The rearrangement uses TRBV28 and TRBJ1-6; TRBD1 matches 7 bases. Germline V gene sequence: CDR1 MDHEN, CDR2 SYDVKM. The CDR3 consists of 15 residues. V lost 5 bases and J lost 4; bases outside the gene matches: 5. CDR3 sequence: CASSVPGQYNSPLHF. CDR3 DNA sequence: TGTGCCAGCAGTGTTCCGGGACAGTATAATTCACCCCTCCACTTT.

V is TRBV7-9 and J is TRBJ1-1, with 9 nucleotides matching TRBD1. The CDR3 has 15 residues. The germline gives CDR1 SEHNR, CDR2 FQNEAQ (reference sequence). The trim removed 4 bases at V and 3 bases at J, leaving 6 bases unmatched. The CDR3 here is CASSSWDREYTEAFF. In DNA, the CDR3 is TGTGCCAGCAGCTCGTGGGACAGGGAGTACACTGAAGCTTTCTTT.